This T cell receptor (beta chain) was captured by sequencing in a study of blood T cells in healthy people across ages. Study outcomes and limitations: A greater number of naive CD4+ cells and higher diversity distinguished long-lived donors from aged donors.

The CDR3 contains 17 residues. Trimming cost V 4 bases and J 8 bases; bases outside gene matches: 14. Germline V CDR1 and CDR2: MNHNY, SVGAGI (reference sequence). A second about 7 to 11 cycle PCR used barcoded and J-beta primers. Samples each returned at least 3 million CDR3-containing paired-end reads. TCRdb passed the 5' RACE reads through MiXCR, listing each CDR3 protein once. The sample has 1,500,000 or so distinct CDR3 sequences; roughly 64% are singletons. A remark on this clonotype: The antigen is unknown.

The sample was blood. The J gene is TRBJ1-4, the V gene TRBV6-6; 9 bases match TRBD1. The receptor was derived from a man aged 18 to 29 in good health. The chain's CDR3 is CASSSQRRTGATEKLFF. CDR3 DNA: TGTGCCAGCAGTTCCCAGAGACGGACAGGGGCGACGGAAAAACTGTTTTTT.